The rows below give T cell receptor beta chains drawn from one sample of a study of blood T cells in healthy people across ages. One entry per CDR3 protein results from TCRdb running MiXCR on the 5' RACE reads. The profile shows 780,000 or so distinct CDR3 sequences, 50% to 65% of them singletons. Sequencing was done on a sample of blood. Receptor source: an elderly man in good health. CDR3s include the opening cysteine and the closing phenylalanine or tryptophan. Fields, in order: D gene, J gene, clone size, V gene, CDR3 DNA, CDR3 protein. D genes are given only for firm matches. Some rows have no size entry. The others give once, few or many, or a class for an expanded clone.

>.|TRBJ2-7|.|TRBV7-9
TGTGCCAGCAGCTTGATGTCCTACGAGCAGTACTTC
CASSLMSYEQYF
>.|TRBJ2-3|few|TRBV6-6
TGTGCCAGCAGTTACTCGAGTGGGGGCAGTAAGCACAGATACGCGTATTTT
CASSYSSGGSKHRYAYF
>TRBD2|TRBJ2-7|.|TRBV19
TGTGCCAGTAGTGCTAATAGCGGGGGCTCCTACAATGAGCAGTACTTC
CASSANSGGSYNEQYF
>.|TRBJ2-1|.|TRBV5-5
TGTGCCAGCAGCTTAAACGTTATCGATGAGCAGTTCTTC
CASSLNVIDEQFF
>TRBD1|TRBJ2-1|few|TRBV7-9
TGTGCCAGCAGCTTCCTTAGGGACAGGGTAGTCAATGAGCAGTTCTTC
CASSFLRDRVVNEQFF
>.|TRBJ2-3|.|TRBV7-3
TGTGCCAGCAGCTCCACAGGGTCTCCCACAGATACGCAGTATTTT
CASSSTGSPTDTQYF
>TRBD1|TRBJ1-4|.|TRBV12-5
TGTGCTAGTCGCAGGGGGAGTGAAAAACTGTTTTTT
CASRRGSEKLFF
>.|TRBJ2-5|.|TRBV27
TGTGCCAGCAGTTCCGACAACCAAGAGACCCAGTACTTC
CASSSDNQETQYF
>.|TRBJ2-5|.|TRBV15
TGTGCCACCAGCACGAAAGGCAGGGTAGAGACCCAGTACTTC
CATSTKGRVETQYF
>.|TRBJ2-7|once|TRBV21-1
TGTGCCAGCAGTCAGGGGTCCGGGTACGAGCAGTACTTC
CASSQGSGYEQYF
>TRBD2|TRBJ2-3|.|TRBV20-1
TGCAGTGCTAGTTTTATAGCGGGAGGGCCCACAGATACGCAGTATTTT
CSASFIAGGPTDTQYF
>TRBD2|TRBJ2-5|.|TRBV4-2
TGTGCCAGCAGCCAAGAATTGACTAGCGGGAGGGCCGGGGCGGAGACCCAGTACTTC
CASSQELTSGRAGAETQYF
>.|TRBJ2-3|few|TRBV5-6
TGTGCCAGCCAACTGCGGACAGATACGCAGTATTTT
CASQLRTDTQYF
>.|TRBJ2-1|few|TRBV2
TGTGCCAGCAGTGATACGAGCTATAGGTTGTTCTTC
CASSDTSYRLFF
>TRBD2|TRBJ2-1|few|TRBV10-3
TGTGCCATCAGTGCTAGCGGGGGATCCTACAATGAGCAGTTCTTC
CAISASGGSYNEQFF
>TRBD2|TRBJ2-3|.|TRBV18
TGTGCCAGCTCACCGGATCAACTAGCGGGAGGGAGATACGCGTATTTT
CASSPDQLAGGRYAYF
>.|TRBJ1-2|.|TRBV24-1
TGTGCCACCAGTGAGGCGGGTTATGGCTACACCTTC
CATSEAGYGYTF
>.|TRBJ2-1|few|TRBV29-1
TGCAGCGCCGTCCGGACACTCTACAATGAGCAGTTCTTC
CSAVRTLYNEQFF
>.|TRBJ2-7|few|TRBV4-2
TGTGCCAGCAGCCAAGATCGACATTTCCCTGACGAGCAGTACTTC
CASSQDRHFPDEQYF
>.|TRBJ2-1|few|TRBV20-1
TGCAGTGCCCCGACTCCTATAAGCTCCTACAATGAGCAGTTCTTC
CSAPTPISSYNEQFF
>.|TRBJ1-2|.|TRBV6-5
TGTGCCAGCGGATCAAAGGGCGGTTTCTATGGCTACACCTTC
CASGSKGGFYGYTF
>TRBD1|TRBJ2-3|few|TRBV9
TGTGCCAGCAGCGTAGCCGGACAGGGGGCAGATACGCAGTATTTT
CASSVAGQGADTQYF
>TRBD1|TRBJ1-4|.|TRBV2
TGTGCCAGCAGTGGCTCCGACAGGGCTAATGAAAAACTGTTTTTT
CASSGSDRANEKLFF
>TRBD2|TRBJ2-1|.|TRBV6-2/TRBV6-3
TGTGCCAGCAGTTTACGACTAGCGGGAGGGGGCAATGAGCAGTTCTTC
CASSLRLAGGGNEQFF
>TRBD2|TRBJ2-1|many|TRBV29-1
TGCAGCGTTGAAAGGGCTAGCGGGAGCTACAATGAGCAGTTCTTC
CSVERASGSYNEQFF
>TRBD1|TRBJ1-5|.|TRBV20-1
TGCAGTGCTAGAGGCCGGGACAGGGGGCCGAATCAGCCCCAGCATTTT
CSARGRDRGPNQPQHF
>TRBD2|TRBJ2-3|.|TRBV15
TGTGCCACCAGCAGATCGGGACTAGCGGGCACAGATACGCAGTATTTT
CATSRSGLAGTDTQYF
>.|TRBJ2-5|.|TRBV20-1
TGCAGTGCCAGCTGGGGAGGAGAGACCCAGTACTTC
CSASWGGETQYF
>.|TRBJ1-5|.|TRBV12-3/TRBV12-4
TGTGCCAGCAGTAGAAGAAAATCGGGGGCTCAGCCCCAGCATTTT
CASSRRKSGAQPQHF
>.|TRBJ2-1|.|TRBV7-9
TGTGCCAGCAGCTTATCCCCGGGAATGATCGATGAGCAGTTCTTC
CASSLSPGMIDEQFF
>TRBD1|TRBJ2-7|once|TRBV3-1
TGTGCCAGCAGCCCCAGGGACAGGGTCAGGAACGAGCAGTACTTC
CASSPRDRVRNEQYF
>TRBD2|TRBJ2-5|.|TRBV20-1
TGCAGTGCTAGTAGGCTAGCGGGAGAACACGAGACCCAGTACTTC
CSASRLAGEHETQYF
>.|TRBJ2-1|.|TRBV29-1
TGCAGCGTGGAAACTAGTTCTCGGGAGCAGTTCTTC
CSVETSSREQFF
>.|TRBJ2-7|.|TRBV11-1
TGTGCCAGCAGCCGGGGCCGGACGAGCTCCTACGAGCAGTACTTC
CASSRGRTSSYEQYF
>TRBD2|TRBJ2-1|many|TRBV18
TGTGCCAGCTCACCACCTCCGGGACTAGTCTATGAGCAGTTCTTC
CASSPPPGLVYEQFF
>.|TRBJ2-7|.|TRBV18
TGTGCCAGCTCACCGCTTCCGTCGGTTGACTACGAGCAGTACTTC
CASSPLPSVDYEQYF
>.|TRBJ2-3|.|TRBV7-2
TGTGCCAGCAGCGTACGGCCGGTTGGAGATACGCAGTATTTT
CASSVRPVGDTQYF
>.|TRBJ1-2|few|TRBV7-2
TGTGCCAGCAGCTTAGCTCGGTCAGGCGGTGGCTACACCTTC
CASSLARSGGGYTF
>.|TRBJ1-2|once|TRBV2
TGTGCCAGCAGTGAGGATGGGGGCCACTATGGCTACACCTTC
CASSEDGGHYGYTF
>TRBD2|TRBJ2-1|.|TRBV7-2
TGTGCCAGCAGCTCAGGGACTACCTCTCACCCTTGCAATGAGCAGTTCTTC
CASSSGTTSHPCNEQFF
>.|TRBJ1-1|.|TRBV12-3/TRBV12-4
TGTGCCAGCAGCAAACAGGAGATGAACACTGAAGCTTTCTTT
CASSKQEMNTEAFF
>.|TRBJ2-1|.|TRBV7-3
TGTGCCAGCAGCTTAGGGACCAGCTGGGAGCAGTTCTTC
CASSLGTSWEQFF
>.|TRBJ1-2|many|TRBV20-1
TGCAGTGCTAGAGAACAGAACTATGGCTACACCTTC
CSAREQNYGYTF
>TRBD2|TRBJ2-7|few|TRBV20-1
TGCAGTGCTAGTTTTCTAGCGGGAGCCTACGAGCAGTACTTC
CSASFLAGAYEQYF
>.|TRBJ2-3|.|TRBV12-3/TRBV12-4
TGTGCCAGCAGTCTCCTGGCTGAGATCACAGATACGCAGTATTTT
CASSLLAEITDTQYF
>TRBD1|TRBJ2-1|.|TRBV9
TGTGCCAGCAGCGCGACAGGGGACAATGAGCAGTTCTTC
CASSATGDNEQFF
>TRBD1|TRBJ2-7|.|TRBV28
TGTGCCAGCAACCCCCCCGGGACAGGGCTGTCCGAGCAGTACTTC
CASNPPGTGLSEQYF
>.|TRBJ1-2|.|TRBV3-1
TGTGCCAGCAGCCTTCGCGGGGCGGGGGCCCGGTATGGCTACACCTTC
CASSLRGAGARYGYTF
>TRBD2|TRBJ2-1|.|TRBV27
TGTGCCAGCAGTCACCACGGAGTGGCGGGAGGGCCGGGGGAGCAGTTCTTC
CASSHHGVAGGPGEQFF
>TRBD2|TRBJ2-7|.|TRBV28
TGTGCCAGCAGTTTGGGACTAGCTAACGAGCAGTACTTC
CASSLGLANEQYF
>.|TRBJ2-1|.|TRBV28
TGTGCCAGCAGTAGGCTAGCCTGGGAGCAGTTCTTC
CASSRLAWEQFF
>.|TRBJ2-1|few|TRBV11-3
TGTGCCAGCAGCTTACGTAGGGATGAGCAGTTCTTC
CASSLRRDEQFF
>.|TRBJ2-1|.|TRBV28
TGTGCCAGCAGTACCGTCAATGAGCAGTTCTTC
CASSTVNEQFF
>TRBD2|TRBJ2-7|.|TRBV15
TGTGCCACCAGTAGCGGGCGCGCCTACGAGCAGTACTTC
CATSSGRAYEQYF
>.|TRBJ1-1|.|TRBV3-1
TGTGCCAGCAGCCAAGATGGGAAAAACCCTGGGACGGCTTTCTTT
CASSQDGKNPGTAFF